This T cell receptor beta chain was captured by sequencing in a study of cytomegalovirus exposure and HLA in healthy donors. Study-wide background: Within the Caucasian-associated ancestry cluster were roughly 81% of the 398 genotyped donors.

Healthy bone marrow donors supplied every sample. Broader study findings: Later analysis placed DRB1 highest and HLA-C lowest in TCR association rates, which differed by HLA locus.

This clone has more than one count but fewer than ten. Its antigen is not known. This CDR3 has 12 amino acids. CDR1 and CDR2 (germline): LNHDA, SQIVND (reference sequence). Trimming shortened V by 7 bases and J by 7 bases, and 11 bases separated the two germline ends. Amplification used 60 Vbeta primers and 13 Jbeta primers. Sequenced by immunoSEQ multiplex PCR; TCRdb stores in-frame clones only, minus some. The sample carries approximately 190,000 clones, around 83% recorded once. This clonotype was sampled from a woman aged 18-29 years in good health and CMV-seronegative. The chain couples TRBV19 to TRBJ2-1, with D possibly being TRBD1 (5 bases). Sequencing was carried out using PBMCs. CDR3: CASMSRVNEQFF. The DNA for the CDR3 is TGTGCCAGTATGAGCAGGGTTAATGAGCAGTTCTTC.